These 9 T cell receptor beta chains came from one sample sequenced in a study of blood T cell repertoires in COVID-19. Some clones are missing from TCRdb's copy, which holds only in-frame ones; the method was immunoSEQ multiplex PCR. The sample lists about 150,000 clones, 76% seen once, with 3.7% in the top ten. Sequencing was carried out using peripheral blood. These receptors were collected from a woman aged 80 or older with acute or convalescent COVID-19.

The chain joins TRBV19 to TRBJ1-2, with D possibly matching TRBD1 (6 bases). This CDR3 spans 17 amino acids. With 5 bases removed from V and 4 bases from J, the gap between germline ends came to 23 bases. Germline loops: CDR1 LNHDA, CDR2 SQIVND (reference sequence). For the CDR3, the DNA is TGTGCCAGTAGTCACACCTCCTCGGACAGATACTTCTATGGCTACACCTTC. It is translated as CASSHTSSDRYFYGYTF.

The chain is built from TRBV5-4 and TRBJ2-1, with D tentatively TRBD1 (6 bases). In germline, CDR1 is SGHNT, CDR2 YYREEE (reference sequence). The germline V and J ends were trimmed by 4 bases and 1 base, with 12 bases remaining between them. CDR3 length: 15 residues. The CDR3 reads CASSPDRPSYNEQFF. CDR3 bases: TGTGCCAGCAGCCCTGACAGGCCTTCCTACAATGAGCAGTTCTTC.

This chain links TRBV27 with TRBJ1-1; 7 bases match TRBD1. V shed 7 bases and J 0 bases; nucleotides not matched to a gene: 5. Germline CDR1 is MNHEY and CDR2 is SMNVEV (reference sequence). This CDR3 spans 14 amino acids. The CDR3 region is CASNRDRMNTEAFF. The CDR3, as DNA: TGTGCCAGCAACCGGGACAGAATGAACACTGAAGCTTTCTTT.

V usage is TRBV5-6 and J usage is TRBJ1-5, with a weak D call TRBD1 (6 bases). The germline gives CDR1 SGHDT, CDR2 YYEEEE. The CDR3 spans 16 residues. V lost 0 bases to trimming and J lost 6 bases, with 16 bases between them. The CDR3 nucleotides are TGTGCCAGCAGCTTGGCGGGGGGGGCAGGCGGTCAGCCCCAGCATTTT. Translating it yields CASSLAGGAGGQPQHF. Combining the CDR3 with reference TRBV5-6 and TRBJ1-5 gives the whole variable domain DAGVTQSPTHLIKTRGQQVTLRCSPKSGHDTVSWYQQALGQGPQFIFQYYEEEERQRGNFPDRFSGHQFPNYSSELNVNALLLGDSALYLCASSLAGGAGGQPQHFGDGTRLSIL.

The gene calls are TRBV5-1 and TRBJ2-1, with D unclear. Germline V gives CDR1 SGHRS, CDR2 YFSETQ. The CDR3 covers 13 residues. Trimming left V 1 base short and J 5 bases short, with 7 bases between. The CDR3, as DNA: TGCGCCAGCAGCTTGTTCCCAGACAATGAGCAGTTCTTC. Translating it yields CASSLFPDNEQFF.

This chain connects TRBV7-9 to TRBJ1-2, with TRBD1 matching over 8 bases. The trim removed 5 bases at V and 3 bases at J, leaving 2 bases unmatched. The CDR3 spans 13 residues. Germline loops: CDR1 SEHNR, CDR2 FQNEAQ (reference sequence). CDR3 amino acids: CASSPTGDYGYTF. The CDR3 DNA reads TGTGCCAGCAGCCCGACAGGGGACTATGGCTACACCTTC. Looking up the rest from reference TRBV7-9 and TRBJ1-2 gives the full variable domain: DTGVSQNPRHKITKRGQNVTFRCDPISEHNRLYWYRQTLGQGPEFLTYFQNEAQLEKSRLLSDRFSAERPKGSFSTLEIQRTEQGDSAMYLCASSPTGDYGYTFGSGTRLTVV.

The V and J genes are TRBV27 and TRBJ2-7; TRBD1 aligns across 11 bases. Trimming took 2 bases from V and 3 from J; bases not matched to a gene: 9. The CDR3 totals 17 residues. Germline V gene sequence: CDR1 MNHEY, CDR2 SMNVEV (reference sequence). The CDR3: CASSLRGGQGVFYEQYF. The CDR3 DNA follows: TGTGCCAGCAGTTTACGGGGGGGACAGGGGGTGTTCTACGAGCAGTACTTC.

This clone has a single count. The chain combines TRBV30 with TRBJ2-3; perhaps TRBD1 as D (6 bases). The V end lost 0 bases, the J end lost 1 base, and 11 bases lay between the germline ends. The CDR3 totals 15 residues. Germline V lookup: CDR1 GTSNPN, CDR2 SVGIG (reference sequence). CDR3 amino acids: CAWSVRGIRTDTQYF. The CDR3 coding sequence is TGTGCCTGGAGTGTAAGGGGGATACGCACAGATACGCAGTATTTT.

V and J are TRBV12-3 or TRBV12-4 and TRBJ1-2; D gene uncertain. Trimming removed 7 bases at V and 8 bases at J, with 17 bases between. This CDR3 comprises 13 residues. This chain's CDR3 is CASTLAGFGGYTF. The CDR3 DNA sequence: TGTGCCAGCACCTTGGCGGGGTTTGGGGGCTACACCTTC.